The clone carrying this T cell receptor beta chain was seen more than once but under ten times. Its antigen is unidentified. The data are from a study of glioma-infiltrating T cells. Findings and caveats of the study: Only very few CDR3 sequences appeared in both tissue and blood. Tissue-blood divergence was below expectation in non-neoplastic patients, above in gliomas.

Amplification of TCR alpha and beta CDR3 regions from RNA used iRepertoire nested multiplex PCR. Input was 100-400 ng of tissue mRNA or PBMC total RNA. TCRdb reprocessed the multiplex PCR reads with MiXCR, giving one entry per CDR3 protein. The sample holds around 130,000 distinct CDR3 sequences, 24% seen once. This CDR3 is built from 14 residues. CDR1 is SGHTA, CDR2 FQGNSA, per germline. Trimming cost V 2 bases and J 7 bases, with 14 bases left between them. This rearrangement joins TRBV7-2 to TRBJ1-1; no definite D call. Sequenced input: glioma tissue, nonneoplastic brain tissue, or PBMCs (not recorded which). This receptor was obtained from a human donor with low-grade glioma or glioblastoma, undergoing nonglioma brain surgery, or in good health (not recorded which). CDR3 region: CASSLSTSTLEAFF. The CDR3 DNA reads as TGTGCCAGCAGCTTATCGACATCGACCCTTGAAGCTTTCTTT.